A selection of T cell receptor beta chains follows, all from one sample in a study of shared clonotypes between healthy human individuals. Repertoires were generated with immunoSEQ multiplex PCR, while TCRdb's copy carries only in-frame clones and drops some. The repertoire holds under 600,000 clones, with roughly 79% as singletons. Input material: PBMCs. The receptor set was obtained from a woman aged 40 to 50 in good health. Some clones in this sample may be carry-over from other donors' samples. Each CDR3 is given with its conserved first and last residue. Fields, in order: J gene, V gene, D gene, clone size, CDR3 protein, CDR3 DNA. The D gene is left open where the match is weak. Where a row states a size, it is once, few, many or the class of an expanded clone; other rows omit it.

J: TRBJ2-3; V: TRBV4-1; D: NA; size: NA; CDR3: CASSSREGMADTQYF; DNA: TGCGCCAGCAGCTCCCGAGAGGGGATGGCAGATACGCAGTATTTT
J: TRBJ2-3; V: TRBV7-2; D: NA; size: NA; CDR3: CASSSSGTQYF; DNA: TGTGCCAGCAGCTCGTCGGGTACGCAGTATTTT
J: TRBJ2-1; V: TRBV4-1; D: NA; size: NA; CDR3: CASSTPGARSYNEQFF; DNA: TGCGCCAGCAGCACCCCAGGGGCCCGCTCCTACAATGAGCAGTTCTTC
J: TRBJ1-4; V: TRBV2; D: NA; size: many; CDR3: CASLEGWNEKLFF; DNA: TGTGCCAGCTTAGAGGGATGGAATGAAAAACTGTTTTTT
J: TRBJ2-1; V: TRBV5-1; D: NA; size: NA; CDR3: CASSLASLPSDEQFF; DNA: TGCGCCAGCAGCTTGGCCAGCCTTCCTTCCGATGAGCAGTTCTTC
J: TRBJ2-1; V: TRBV5-4; D: NA; size: NA; CDR3: CASSLAGVNEQFF; DNA: TGTGCCAGCAGCTTGGCCGGGGTTAATGAGCAGTTCTTC
J: TRBJ1-2; V: TRBV14; D: NA; size: NA; CDR3: CASSRRVTENYGYTF; DNA: TGTGCCAGCAGCCGCCGAGTGACTGAGAACTATGGCTACACCTTC
J: TRBJ2-1; V: TRBV6-1; D: TRBD1; size: NA; CDR3: CASSERGTAGYNEQFF; DNA: TGTGCCAGCAGTGAGAGGGGGACAGCCGGATACAATGAGCAGTTCTTC
J: TRBJ2-6; V: TRBV6-5; D: NA; size: NA; CDR3: CASSYSAGAGANVLTF; DNA: TGTGCCAGCAGTTACTCGGCCGGGGCTGGGGCCAACGTCCTGACTTTC
J: TRBJ2-3; V: TRBV5-1; D: NA; size: NA; CDR3: CASSLEAPTSTDTQYF; DNA: TGCGCCAGCAGCTTGGAGGCCCCAACCTCAACAGATACGCAGTATTTT
J: TRBJ1-5; V: TRBV19; D: NA; size: NA; CDR3: CASTDGEPSNQPQHF; DNA: TGTGCCAGTACCGATGGGGAACCTAGCAATCAGCCCCAGCATTTT
J: TRBJ1-1; V: TRBV5-1; D: NA; size: NA; CDR3: CASSLGQGPTEAFF; DNA: TGCGCCAGCAGCTTGGGGCAGGGGCCCACTGAAGCTTTCTTT
J: TRBJ2-2; V: TRBV14; D: NA; size: NA; CDR3: CASSQQWTSGELFF; DNA: TGTGCCAGCAGCCAACAATGGACCTCCGGGGAGCTGTTTTTT
J: TRBJ2-7; V: TRBV19; D: TRBD1; size: NA; CDR3: CASSTWTGGASYEQYF; DNA: TGTGCCAGTAGTACATGGACAGGGGGTGCCTCCTACGAGCAGTACTTC
J: TRBJ1-5; V: TRBV19; D: NA; size: NA; CDR3: CASRYPGVSQPQHF; DNA: TGTGCCAGTAGATATCCAGGGGTGAGTCAGCCCCAGCATTTT
J: TRBJ2-7; V: TRBV7-2; D: NA; size: NA; CDR3: CASSPTRWTEQYF; DNA: TGTGCCAGCAGCCCGACCCGTTGGACCGAGCAGTACTTC
J: TRBJ1-2; V: TRBV30; D: NA; size: NA; CDR3: CAWERGAGYTF; DNA: TGTGCCTGGGAAAGAGGGGCTGGCTACACCTTC
J: TRBJ2-3; V: TRBV6-5; D: NA; size: once; CDR3: CASSYSSWGTEQYF; DNA: TGTGCCAGCAGTTACTCGAGCTGGGGGACTGAGCAGTATTTT
J: TRBJ1-1; V: TRBV2; D: NA; size: NA; CDR3: CASTEGDVGTEAFF; DNA: TGTGCCAGCACCGAGGGGGACGTGGGCACTGAAGCTTTCTTT
J: TRBJ2-3; V: TRBV19; D: NA; size: NA; CDR3: CASSIGRQTTDTQYF; DNA: TGTGCCAGTAGTATTGGCCGCCAGACCACAGATACGCAGTATTTT
J: TRBJ1-5; V: TRBV2; D: TRBD1; size: NA; CDR3: CASSNSQGAIQPQHF; DNA: TGTGCCAGCAGTAATTCGCAGGGGGCGATTCAGCCCCAGCATTTT
J: TRBJ2-2; V: TRBV5-1; D: NA; size: NA; CDR3: CASRARGGGTNTGELFF; DNA: TGCGCCAGTAGGGCCAGGGGCGGAGGTACAAACACCGGGGAGCTGTTTTTT
J: TRBJ2-7; V: TRBV5-1; D: TRBD2; size: NA; CDR3: CASRAGTSGYEQYF; DNA: TGCGCCAGCAGGGCCGGGACTAGCGGCTACGAGCAGTACTTC
J: TRBJ1-6; V: TRBV2; D: NA; size: NA; CDR3: CASSPALESPLHF; DNA: TGTGCCAGCAGCCCAGCTTTGGAGTCACCCCTCCACTTT
J: TRBJ2-7; V: TRBV2; D: TRBD2; size: NA; CDR3: CASSLGGTSQSYEQYF; DNA: TGTGCCAGCAGTCTTGGAGGGACTAGCCAGTCCTACGAGCAGTACTTC
J: TRBJ2-5; V: TRBV18; D: NA; size: NA; CDR3: CASSPRDQETQYF; DNA: TGTGCCAGCTCACCGCGAGACCAAGAGACCCAGTACTTC
J: TRBJ2-7; V: TRBV28; D: NA; size: NA; CDR3: CASSLGGPYEQYF; DNA: TGTGCCAGCAGTTTGGGCGGGCCCTACGAGCAGTACTTC
J: TRBJ2-3; V: TRBV5-1; D: TRBD2; size: NA; CDR3: CASSFGTSGTDTQYF; DNA: TGCGCCAGCAGCTTTGGGACTAGCGGCACAGATACGCAGTATTTT
J: TRBJ2-2; V: TRBV7-2; D: NA; size: NA; CDR3: CASTDVSNTGELFF; DNA: TGTGCCAGCACCGACGTCTCGAACACCGGGGAGCTGTTTTTT
J: TRBJ2-1; V: TRBV4-1; D: TRBD2; size: NA; CDR3: CASRPLWAGVPSYNEQFF; DNA: TGCGCCAGCAGGCCTCTCTGGGCGGGAGTCCCTTCCTACAATGAGCAGTTCTTC
J: TRBJ1-4; V: TRBV9; D: TRBD1; size: NA; CDR3: CASSPRDRANEKLFF; DNA: TGTGCCAGCAGTCCAAGGGACAGAGCTAATGAAAAACTGTTTTTT
J: TRBJ2-1; V: TRBV5-1; D: NA; size: NA; CDR3: CASSSQDSYNEQFF; DNA: TGCGCCAGCAGCTCCCAGGACTCCTACAATGAGCAGTTCTTC
J: TRBJ2-1; V: TRBV2; D: TRBD2; size: few; CDR3: CASTDGGTNNEQFF; DNA: TGTGCCAGCACCGATGGAGGGACTAACAATGAGCAGTTCTTC
J: TRBJ2-3; V: TRBV7-3; D: NA; size: NA; CDR3: CASRPTQGADTQYF; DNA: TGTGCCAGCAGACCTACACAAGGGGCAGATACGCAGTATTTT
J: TRBJ2-2; V: TRBV25-1; D: NA; size: NA; CDR3: CASSGGFGELFF; DNA: TGTGCCAGCAGTGGGGGGTTCGGGGAGCTGTTTTTT
J: TRBJ2-7; V: TRBV10-3; D: TRBD2; size: NA; CDR3: CAISKGTSGTSGMWNF; DNA: TGTGCCATCAGTAAAGGGACATCCGGGACTAGCGGGATGTGGAACTTC
J: TRBJ2-1; V: TRBV7-9; D: NA; size: NA; CDR3: CASGLSGNEQFF; DNA: TGTGCCAGTGGGCTTAGCGGCAATGAGCAGTTCTTC
J: TRBJ2-3; V: TRBV5-1; D: TRBD2; size: NA; CDR3: CASSSVSGRTDTQYF; DNA: TGCGCCAGCAGCTCGGTTAGCGGGAGAACAGATACGCAGTATTTT
J: TRBJ1-2; V: TRBV5-6; D: NA; size: NA; CDR3: CASSPGSGYNYGYTF; DNA: TGTGCCAGCAGCCCGGGATCGGGATATAACTATGGCTACACCTTC
J: TRBJ2-3; V: TRBV5-5; D: NA; size: many; CDR3: CASNPITETFTDTQYF; DNA: TGTGCCAGCAACCCGATCACAGAGACCTTCACAGATACGCAGTATTTT
J: TRBJ2-7; V: TRBV27; D: NA; size: NA; CDR3: CASRPVGFSYEQYF; DNA: TGTGCCAGCAGGCCCGTTGGGTTCTCCTACGAGCAGTACTTC
J: TRBJ2-3; V: TRBV7-2; D: TRBD1; size: NA; CDR3: CASSLAGTGISTDTQYF; DNA: TGTGCCAGCAGCTTAGCCGGGACAGGGATCAGCACAGATACGCAGTATTTT
J: TRBJ2-3; V: TRBV5-1; D: NA; size: NA; CDR3: CASSLQGQGDTQYF; DNA: TGCGCCAGCAGCTTACAGGGCCAGGGGGATACGCAGTATTTT
J: TRBJ2-7; V: TRBV30; D: NA; size: NA; CDR3: CAWGRGSGSYEQYF; DNA: TGTGCCTGGGGTAGGGGGTCGGGGTCCTACGAGCAGTACTTC
J: TRBJ2-7; V: TRBV28; D: NA; size: many; CDR3: CASSLTYEQYF; DNA: TGTGCCAGCAGTTTAACCTACGAGCAGTACTTC
J: TRBJ2-2; V: TRBV6-6; D: NA; size: many; CDR3: CASSYGDDPTGELFF; DNA: TGTGCCAGCAGTTACGGGGACGACCCCACCGGGGAGCTGTTTTTT
J: TRBJ2-7; V: TRBV10-3; D: TRBD2; size: NA; CDR3: CATTGTSLNEQYF; DNA: TGTGCCACAACCGGGACTAGTCTGAACGAGCAGTACTTC
J: TRBJ1-2; V: TRBV27; D: NA; size: NA; CDR3: CASSPSRRYNGYTF; DNA: TGTGCCAGCAGCCCTTCCCGGCGGTATAATGGCTACACCTTC
J: TRBJ1-5; V: TRBV28; D: NA; size: NA; CDR3: CASRRGYSNQPQHF; DNA: TGTGCCAGCAGAAGGGGCTATAGCAATCAGCCCCAGCATTTT